A selection of T cell receptor beta chains follows, all from one sample in a study of metastatic and nonmetastatic thyroid tumors. TCRdb used MiXCR to call clones anew from the PCR reads. The sample has approximately 25,000 clones; about 24% are singletons. Sequenced sample: blood. These receptors were collected from a male donor with papillary thyroid cancer or a benign thyroid nodule (not recorded which). Some clones in this sample may be carry-over from other donors' samples. Both conserved end residues are part of each CDR3. A D gene is named only where the DNA matches it firmly. Size is omitted from some rows. Given values are once, few, many or a class for expanded clones.

.,TRBD1,TRBJ2-1,TRBV11-3,TGTGCCAGCCTCCGGGACAGGCACAATGAGCAGTTCTTC,CASLRDRHNEQFF
medium-sized,TRBD1,TRBJ1-6,TRBV11-2,TGTGCCAGCAGGTCAGGGACAGTAAATAATTCACCCCTCCACTTT,CASRSGTVNNSPLHF
.,.,TRBJ2-1,TRBV4-1,TGCGCCAGCAGCCAAGAGGAAGCGGGCGGGTATGAGCAGTTCTTC,CASSQEEAGGYEQFF
many,.,TRBJ1-1,TRBV18,TGTGCCAGCTTACCCAGCAGGGGCACTGAAGCTTTCTTT,CASLPSRGTEAFF
.,TRBD2,TRBJ2-1,TRBV7-1,TGTACCAGCAGCTCCCGTTTTCTAGCGGGAGCCCCCCCCCACAATGAGCAGTTCTTC,CTSSSRFLAGAPPHNEQFF
.,.,TRBJ1-4,TRBV11-3,TGTGCCAGCAGTCCTCCGGGACGGAGCAATGAAAAACTGTTTTTT,CASSPPGRSNEKLFF
.,.,TRBJ2-3,TRBV6-5,TGTGCCAGCAGTTTACAGGGAGTGTCCACGACTAGCACAGATACGCAGTATTTT,CASSLQGVSTTSTDTQYF
many,TRBD2,TRBJ2-5,TRBV11-1,TGTGCCAGCAGCTTAGATACGGCGGGAGTCGGAGAGACCCAGTACTTC,CASSLDTAGVGETQYF
many,.,TRBJ2-1,TRBV7-3,TGTGCCAGCAGCCCCGGGGGAGAGGATGAGCAGTTCTTC,CASSPGGEDEQFF
.,.,TRBJ1-5,TRBV20-1,TGCAGTGCAGGGAGCGGGACACTCGTCTGGGGTGGCAATCAGCCCCAGCATTTT,CSAGSGTLVWGGNQPQHF
.,TRBD2,TRBJ2-3,TRBV6-1,TGTGCCAGCAGTGAAACTAGCGGTGTCACAGATACTCAGTATTTT,CASSETSGVTDTQYF
many,.,TRBJ2-1,TRBV6-5,TGTGCCAGCAGTTACGGTCCAGGACGTTACAATGAGCAGTTCTTC,CASSYGPGRYNEQFF
.,.,TRBJ1-3,TRBV20-1,TGCAGTGCCGTGGACGGATACTCTGGAAACACCATATATTTT,CSAVDGYSGNTIYF
.,.,TRBJ2-1,TRBV6-1,TGTGCCAGCATCTGGGGGATGGCGAGGGAGCAGTTCTTC,CASIWGMAREQFF
medium-sized,.,TRBJ2-1,TRBV28,TGTGCCAGCAGCCAATTAACAGTGGGTTTGAATGAGCAGTTCTTC,CASSQLTVGLNEQFF
many,.,TRBJ1-5,TRBV12-3/TRBV12-4,TGTGCCAGCAGTTTAACAGGCCTTTCTAGTCAGCCCCAGCATTTT,CASSLTGLSSQPQHF
few,.,TRBJ2-1,TRBV6-1,TGTGCCAGCAGTGCGGTCACCCGACTGACCTACAATGAGCAGTTCTTC,CASSAVTRLTYNEQFF
.,.,TRBJ1-1,TRBV12-3/TRBV12-4,TGTGCCAGCAGCTCCAACGCTGGCACTGAAGCTTTCTTT,CASSSNAGTEAFF